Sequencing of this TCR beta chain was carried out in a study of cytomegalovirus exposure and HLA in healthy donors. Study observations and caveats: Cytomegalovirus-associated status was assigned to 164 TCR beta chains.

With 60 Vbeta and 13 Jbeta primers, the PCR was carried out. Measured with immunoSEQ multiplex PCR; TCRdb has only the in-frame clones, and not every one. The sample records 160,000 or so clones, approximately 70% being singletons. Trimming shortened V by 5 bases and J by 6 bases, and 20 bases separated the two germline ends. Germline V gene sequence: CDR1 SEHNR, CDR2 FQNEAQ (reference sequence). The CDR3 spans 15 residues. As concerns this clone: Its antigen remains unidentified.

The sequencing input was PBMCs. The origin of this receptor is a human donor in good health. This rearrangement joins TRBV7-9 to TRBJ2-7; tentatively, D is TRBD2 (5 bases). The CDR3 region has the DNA TGTGCCAGCAGCGCCCGGGAAAGTACATCTTCCGAGCAGTACTTC. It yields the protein CASSARESTSSEQYF.